The text below deals with one T cell receptor beta chain. The sample is drawn from a study of regulatory T cells in long-lasting Graves disease. The time point: newly diagnosed GD, antithyroid drugs for less than 3 months. Making the TCR library involved RNA that had been extracted from PBMCs. Arm-PCR of CDR3 regions and iRepertoire HTBI primers were the basis on which TCR beta libraries were built. TCRdb used MiXCR to reprocess the multiplex PCR reads, holding one entry per CDR3 protein. The data show 350,000 to 450,000 distinct CDR3 sequences, 16% seen once. Germline values: CDR1 SGHAT, CDR2 FQNNGV. The CDR3 spans 14 residues. Trimming took off 5 bases at V and 8 bases at J, with 13 bases between the two ends. These data also formed part of another study, on T cells in Graves' hyperthyroidism and ophthalmopathy.

This receptor was obtained from a man aged 35 to 55 with Graves disease. The chain links TRBV11-2 to TRBJ1-6; no clear D. This specimen consisted of peripheral blood mononuclear cells (PBMCs), obtained at new diagnosis, from a patient treated with antithyroid drugs. The DNA of the CDR3 is TGTGCCAGCAGCCCGACCGAGACTGATTCACCCCTCCACTTT. Encoded protein: CASSPTETDSPLHF.